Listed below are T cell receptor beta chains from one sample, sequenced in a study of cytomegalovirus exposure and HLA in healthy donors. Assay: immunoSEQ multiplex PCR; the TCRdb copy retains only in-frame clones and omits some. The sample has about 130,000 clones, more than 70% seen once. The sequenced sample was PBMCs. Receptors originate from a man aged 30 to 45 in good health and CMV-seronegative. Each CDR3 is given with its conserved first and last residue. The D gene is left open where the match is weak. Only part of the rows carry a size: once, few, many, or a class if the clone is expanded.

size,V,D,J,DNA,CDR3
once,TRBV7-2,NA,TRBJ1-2,TGTGCCAGCCCTCCCAGCCCCGCGGGAGGCTACACCTTC,CASPPSPAGGYTF
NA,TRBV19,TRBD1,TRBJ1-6,TGTGCCAGTAGTAACCACCGGGACAGGGGTAGTAATTCACCCCTCCACTTT,CASSNHRDRGSNSPLHF
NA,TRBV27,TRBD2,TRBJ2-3,TGTGCCAGCAGGGGGAGACTAGCGGGAGTCCCCGATACGCAGTATTTT,CASRGRLAGVPDTQYF
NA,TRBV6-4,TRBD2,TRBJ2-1,TGTGCCAGCAGTGACTCGGCGGGAGTCGTATACAATGAGCAGTTCTTC,CASSDSAGVVYNEQFF
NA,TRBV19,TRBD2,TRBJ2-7,TGTGCCAGCTCTAGCGGGAGCTCCTACGAGCAGTACTTC,CASSSGSSYEQYF
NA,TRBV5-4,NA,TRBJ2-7,TGTGCCAGCAGCCTGGACGGTTACGAGCAGTACTTC,CASSLDGYEQYF
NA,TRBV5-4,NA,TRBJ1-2,TGTGCCAGCAGCTTGGAAAGTGCTCTGCCTAACGCCTTC,CASSLESALPNAF
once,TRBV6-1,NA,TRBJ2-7,TGTGCCAGCAGTTTGGCAGGGGCGGACAACGAGCAGTACTTC,CASSLAGADNEQYF
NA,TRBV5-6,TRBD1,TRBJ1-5,TGTGCCAGCAGCTCCGACAGGGGTAGTCAGCCCCAGCATTTT,CASSSDRGSQPQHF
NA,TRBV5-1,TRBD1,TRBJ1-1,TGCGCCAGCAGCTTGACCAGGGGGAGACTAACCTTGGTTCCGCCGAACACTGAAGCTTTCTTT,CASSLTRGRLTLVPPNTEAFF
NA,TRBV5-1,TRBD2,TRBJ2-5,TGCGCCAGCAATTTAGGGACTAGCGGTGGGGAGACCCAGTACTTC,CASNLGTSGGETQYF
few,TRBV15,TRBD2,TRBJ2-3,TGTGCCACCAGCAGGGGCCAGGGACTAGATACAGATACGCAGTATTTT,CATSRGQGLDTDTQYF
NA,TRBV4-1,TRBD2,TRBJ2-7,TGCGCCAGCAGCCAAGAGTCCAGCGGGAGAGATGAGCAGTACTTC,CASSQESSGRDEQYF
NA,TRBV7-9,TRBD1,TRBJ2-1,TGTGCCAGCAGCTTAGGCGGGCAGGGGGCTGGGGAGCAGTTCTTC,CASSLGGQGAGEQFF
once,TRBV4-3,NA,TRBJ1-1,TGCGCCAGCAGCCAAGGGACAAGGGAACCCACTGAAGCTTTCTTT,CASSQGTREPTEAFF
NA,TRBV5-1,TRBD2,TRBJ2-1,TGCGCCAGCAGCTTACAGGGACTAGCGGGAGATGAGCAGTTCTTC,CASSLQGLAGDEQFF
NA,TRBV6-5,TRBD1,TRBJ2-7,TGTGCCAGCAGTTCTTTCATTCAGGGGGCGAAGAGCGAGCAGTACTTC,CASSSFIQGAKSEQYF
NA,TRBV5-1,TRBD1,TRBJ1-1,TGCGCCAGCAGTTCGAGCAGGGGGATGAACACTGAAGCTTTCTTT,CASSSSRGMNTEAFF
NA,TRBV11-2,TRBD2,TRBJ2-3,TGTGCCAGCAGCCGGGGACTAGACGCAGATACGCAGTATTTT,CASSRGLDADTQYF
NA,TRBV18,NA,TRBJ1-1,TGTGCCAGCTCACTAAGATCTAGTACTGAAGCTTTCTTT,CASSLRSSTEAFF
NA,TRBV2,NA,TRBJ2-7,TGTGCCAGCAGTGAACAGGGCGCTTCTTCCTACGAGCAGTACTTC,CASSEQGASSYEQYF
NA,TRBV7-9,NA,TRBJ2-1,TGTGCCAGCAGCTTCAGGGCCTCGTCCTACAATGAGCAGTTCTTC,CASSFRASSYNEQFF
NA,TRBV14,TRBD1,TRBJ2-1,TGTGCCAGCAGCCAAGACACAGGGGGCTCCTACAATGAGCAGTTCTTC,CASSQDTGGSYNEQFF
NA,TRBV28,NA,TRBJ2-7,TGTGCCAGCAGGGATTCAGGGTACCCCTACGAGCAGTACTTC,CASRDSGYPYEQYF
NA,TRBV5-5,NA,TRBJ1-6,TGTGCCAGCAACCCACAAGTGAGGGCGCAGCCCAATTCACCCCTCCACTTT,CASNPQVRAQPNSPLHF
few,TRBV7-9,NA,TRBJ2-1,TGTGCCAGCAGCCCAGAGGGATTGGGGGCCGCCTACAATGAGCAGTTCTTC,CASSPEGLGAAYNEQFF
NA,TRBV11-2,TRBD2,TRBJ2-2,TGTGCCAGCAGCCCTCTAGCGGGAGGGCCGCGGACCGGGGAGCTGTTTTTT,CASSPLAGGPRTGELFF
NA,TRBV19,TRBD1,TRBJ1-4,TGTGCCAGTACTCAACCTGAGGACAGGTTTGAAAAACTGTTTTTT,CASTQPEDRFEKLFF
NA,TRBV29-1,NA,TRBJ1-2,TGCAGCGTTGTGGGACAACTTAGAATTAACTATGGCTACACCTTC,CSVVGQLRINYGYTF
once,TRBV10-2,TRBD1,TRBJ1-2,TGCGCCAGCAGCCTAGTGGGACAGGGGGCCGATGGCTACACCTTC,CASSLVGQGADGYTF
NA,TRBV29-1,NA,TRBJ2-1,TGCAGCGTCCCGCCCGCCGCTTCCCCGACAGATGAGCAGTTCTTC,CSVPPAASPTDEQFF
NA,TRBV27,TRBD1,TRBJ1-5,TGTGCCAGCAGTTTGCGGGACAGGGGTAACAATCAGCCCCAGCATTTT,CASSLRDRGNNQPQHF